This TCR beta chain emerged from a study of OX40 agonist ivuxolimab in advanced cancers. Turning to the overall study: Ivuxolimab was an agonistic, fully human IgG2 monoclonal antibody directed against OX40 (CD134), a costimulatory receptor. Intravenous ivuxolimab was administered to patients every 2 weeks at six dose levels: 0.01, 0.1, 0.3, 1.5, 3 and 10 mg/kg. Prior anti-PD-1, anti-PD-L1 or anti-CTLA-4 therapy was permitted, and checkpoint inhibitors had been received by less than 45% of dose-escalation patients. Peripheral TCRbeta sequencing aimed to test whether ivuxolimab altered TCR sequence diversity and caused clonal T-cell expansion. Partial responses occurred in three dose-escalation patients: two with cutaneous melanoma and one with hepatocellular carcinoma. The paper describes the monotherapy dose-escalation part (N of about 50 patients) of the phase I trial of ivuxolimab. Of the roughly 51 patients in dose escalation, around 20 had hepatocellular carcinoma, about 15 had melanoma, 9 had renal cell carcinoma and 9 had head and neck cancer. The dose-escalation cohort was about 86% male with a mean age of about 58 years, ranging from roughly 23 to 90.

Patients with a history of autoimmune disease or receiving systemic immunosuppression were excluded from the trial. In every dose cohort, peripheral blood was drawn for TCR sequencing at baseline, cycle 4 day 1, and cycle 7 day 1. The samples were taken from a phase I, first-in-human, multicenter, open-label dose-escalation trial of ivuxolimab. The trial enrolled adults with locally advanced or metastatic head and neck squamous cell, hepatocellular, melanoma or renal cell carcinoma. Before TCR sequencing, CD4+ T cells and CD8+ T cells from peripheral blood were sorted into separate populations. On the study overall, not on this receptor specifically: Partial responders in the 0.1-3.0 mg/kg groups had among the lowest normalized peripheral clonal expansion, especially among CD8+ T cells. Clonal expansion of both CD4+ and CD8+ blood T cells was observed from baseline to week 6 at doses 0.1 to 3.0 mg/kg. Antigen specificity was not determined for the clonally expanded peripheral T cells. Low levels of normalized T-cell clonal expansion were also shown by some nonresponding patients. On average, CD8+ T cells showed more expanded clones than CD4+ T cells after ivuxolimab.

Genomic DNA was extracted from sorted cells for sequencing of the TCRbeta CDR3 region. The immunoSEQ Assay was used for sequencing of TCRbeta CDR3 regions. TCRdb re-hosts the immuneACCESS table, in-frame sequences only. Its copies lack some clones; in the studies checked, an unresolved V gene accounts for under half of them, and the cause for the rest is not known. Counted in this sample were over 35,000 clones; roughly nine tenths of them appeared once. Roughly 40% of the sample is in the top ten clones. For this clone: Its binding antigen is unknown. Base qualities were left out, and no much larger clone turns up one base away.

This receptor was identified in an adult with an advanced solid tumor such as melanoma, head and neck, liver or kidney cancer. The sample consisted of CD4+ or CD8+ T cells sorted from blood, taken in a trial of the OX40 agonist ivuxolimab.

The CDR3 protein: CASSLSGPWEPQHF. Here is the DNA: TGTGCCAGCAGCTTGTCAGGGCCTTGGGAGCCCCAGCATTTT. The rearranged segments are TRBV5-6 and TRBJ1-5; TRBD1 is possibly the D segment (5 matching bases). In the germline V gene, CDR1 corresponds to SGHDT and CDR2 to YYEEEE. At the junction V is shortened by 1 base and J by 8 bases, with 13 bases in between. The CDR3 holds 14 amino acids from the cysteine to the phenylalanine. Of all the DNA, just the CDR3 is kept, 42 bases in frame from base 1.